These 29 T cell receptor beta chains were sequenced from one sample in a study of OX40 agonist ivuxolimab in advanced cancers. Generated by immunoSEQ multiplex PCR, the TCRdb table keeps only in-frame clones and is missing some. The table lists 65,000 to 95,000 clones, approximately 92% of them singletons. The sample in question was CD4+ or CD8+ T cells sorted from blood, obtained in a trial of the OX40 agonist ivuxolimab. The source is an adult with an advanced solid tumor such as melanoma, head and neck, liver or kidney cancer.

V and J are TRBV7-9 and TRBJ1-2; D perhaps matches TRBD1 (5 bases). The V gene's germline CDR1 is SEHNR and CDR2 FQNEAQ (reference sequence). The CDR3 covers 12 residues. V lost 3 bases, J lost 6 bases, and 8 bases lay in between. CDR3: CASSFTGDGYTF. In DNA form, the CDR3 reads TGTGCCAGCAGCTTTACGGGGGATGGCTACACCTTC.

This clone showed up just a few times. The sample has other DNA sequences that encode this CDR3 too. This chain links TRBV5-1 with TRBJ1-6; D gene unclear. This CDR3 is 14 amino acids long. With 0 bases removed from V and 5 bases from J, the gap between germline ends came to 6 bases. From germline, CDR1 is SGHRS and CDR2 YFSETQ. The CDR3 sequence: CASSLEGNNSPLHF. In DNA, the CDR3 is TGCGCCAGCAGCTTGGAAGGGAATAATTCACCCCTCCACTTT.

This clone was observed a single time. This chain uses TRBV7-9 with TRBJ1-3, with D unresolved. Germline V gene lookup returns CDR1 SEHNR and CDR2 FQNEAQ (reference sequence). The CDR3 is 12 amino acids. Between the trimmed V and J ends, which lost 6 bases and 4 bases, there was a span of 7 bases. CDR3 bases: TGTGCCAGCAGATCCCCAGGAAACACCATATATTTT. Protein: CASRSPGNTIYF. Using reference TRBV7-9 and TRBJ1-3 for the parts outside the CDR3, the full variable domain is DTGVSQNPRHKITKRGQNVTFRCDPISEHNRLYWYRQTLGQGPEFLTYFQNEAQLEKSRLLSDRFSAERPKGSFSTLEIQRTEQGDSAMYLCASRSPGNTIYFGEGSWLTVV.

The V gene is TRBV5-1, the J gene TRBJ1-1, with a tentative D call TRBD1 (5 bases). Trimming left V 4 bases short and J 4 bases short, with 11 bases between. CDR3 size: 13 residues. From germline, CDR1 is SGHRS and CDR2 YFSETQ. The chain's CDR3 is CASSIQGFTEAFF. The CDR3 bases are TGCGCCAGCAGCATCCAGGGCTTCACTGAAGCTTTCTTT.

This clone was counted a single time. This chain uses TRBV19 with TRBJ2-6; unclear D gene. This CDR3 contains 16 residues. Germline V gene sequence: CDR1 LNHDA, CDR2 SQIVND (reference sequence). V lost 5 bases, J lost 0 bases, and 11 bases lay in between. CDR3 sequence (DNA): TGTGCCAGTAGTCCCTTATGGGTCTCTGGGGCCAACGTCCTGACTTTC. This codes for CASSPLWVSGANVLTF.

The CDR3 DNA is TGTGCCAGCAGTCGGTCCGTGACAGGGAAGGACTACACCTTC. Protein product: CASSRSVTGKDYTF. This rearrangement joins TRBV28 to TRBJ1-2, with TRBD1 identical over 7 bases. After removal of 5 bases from V and 10 bases from J, the junction contained 13 bases not matched to a gene. This CDR3 region has 14 residues. The germline CDR1 and CDR2 sequences are MDHEN and SYDVKM.

This chain links TRBV6-5 with TRBJ2-3, with D unresolved. In germline, CDR1 is MNHEY, CDR2 SVGAGI. The CDR3 extends over 16 amino acids. Between the trimmed V and J ends, which lost 0 bases and 2 bases, there was a span of 12 bases. The DNA of the CDR3 is TGTGCCAGCAGTTACTCTTATCGGCTGAACACAGATACGCAGTATTTT. Residues: CASSYSYRLNTDTQYF.

Concerning this clone: The junction shows a germline mismatch at one end, possibly a read error. The CDR3 bases are TGTGCCAGCTCGACCCCGGGGGGGACTATTAAATTC. It translates to CASSTPGGTIKF. V and J are TRBV27 and TRBJ2-7; 8 bases line up with TRBD2. Germline V gives CDR1 MNHEY, CDR2 SMNVEV (reference sequence). CDR3 length: 12 residues.

The chain couples TRBV19 to TRBJ1-2; the D gene is possibly TRBD1 (5 bases). Between the trimmed V and J ends, which lost 1 base and 8 bases, there was a span of 14 bases. Germline-derived CDR1 and CDR2 are LNHDA and SQIVND (reference sequence). The CDR3 is 14 residues long. CDR3: CASSIGLHRYGYTF. CDR3 DNA: TGTGCCAGTAGTATAGGCCTCCACAGGTACGGCTACACCTTC.

This clone was detected only once. The chain couples TRBV6-6 to TRBJ1-2; 12 nucleotides agree with TRBD1. CDR1 is MNHNY, CDR2 SVGAGI, per germline (reference sequence). V was pared by 4 bases and J by 8 bases, with 8 bases of the junction left unmatched. The CDR3 spans 15 residues. CDR3: CASSFPPGQGAGYTF. The CDR3 DNA follows: TGTGCCAGCAGTTTCCCCCCGGGACAGGGGGCAGGCTACACCTTC.

J is TRBJ1-2 and V is TRBV15, with TRBD1 as a possible D gene (5 bases). Trimming cost V 3 bases and J 8 bases, with 13 bases left between them. The CDR3 has 13 residues. Germline V gives CDR1 LNHNV, CDR2 YYDKDF (reference sequence). The CDR3 protein is CATSSFRVLGYTF. The CDR3 coding sequence is TGTGCCACCAGCAGTTTCAGGGTGCTCGGCTACACCTTC.

The V gene is TRBV6-1, the J gene TRBJ1-1, with a tentative D call TRBD1 (6 bases). Germline CDR1 MNHNS, CDR2 SASEGT. The V and J ends lost 0 bases and 4 bases respectively, with 12 bases between them. The CDR3 totals 15 residues. CDR3 loop: CASSEAVQGSTEAFF. CDR3 in DNA: TGTGCCAGCAGTGAAGCGGTACAGGGAAGCACTGAAGCTTTCTTT.

V gene TRBV28 combines with J gene TRBJ2-3, with D unresolved. Germline V gene lookup returns CDR1 MDHEN and CDR2 SYDVKM. CDR3 size: 13 residues. Trimming removed 3 bases from V and 7 bases from J, with 11 bases in between. CDR3 DNA: TGTGCCAGCAGTTTCCTTAGTCACTATACGCAGTATTTT. Translation: CASSFLSHYTQYF. The entire variable domain, with the rest obtained from reference TRBV28 and TRBJ2-3, is as follows: DVKVTQSSRYLVKRTGEKVFLECVQDMDHENMFWYRQDPGLGLRLIYFSYDVKMKEKGDIPEGYSVSREKKERFSLILESASTNQTSMYLCASSFLSHYTQYFGPGTRLTVL.

The chain links TRBV19 to TRBJ2-7, with 11 bases fitting TRBD1. V trimming: 5 bases; J trimming: 4 bases; junction bases outside the gene matches: 7. Germline-derived CDR1 and CDR2 are LNHDA and SQIVND (reference sequence). The CDR3 loop spans 15 amino acids. CDR3 amino acids: CASSVTGTGGYEQYF. The CDR3 DNA reads TGTGCCAGTAGTGTCACCGGGACAGGGGGTTACGAGCAGTACTTC.

The chain's CDR3 is CASSRGGILGVNNSPLHF. In DNA, the CDR3 is TGCGCCAGCAGCCGAGGGGGTATTCTCGGGGTTAATAATTCACCCCTCCACTTT. The chain recombines TRBV4-1 with TRBJ1-6; D is possibly TRBD1 (6 bases). V dropped 4 bases and J dropped 5 bases, with 21 bases sitting between them. The germline V gene has CDR1 MGHRA and CDR2 YSYEKL. The CDR3 consists of 18 residues.

The gene calls are TRBV5-1 and TRBJ2-5; TRBD1 aligns across 10 bases. CDR3 size: 16 residues. Germline CDR1 SGHRS, CDR2 YFSETQ. Losses at the gene ends were 4 bases for V and 2 bases for J; bases not matched to a gene: 8. The CDR3, as DNA: TGCGCCAGCAGCGTCGCCGGGACAGGGGTTCAAGAGACCCAGTACTTC. This codes for CASSVAGTGVQETQYF.

On this clone: Relative to the germline gene, one junction end is altered; a read error may explain this. The chain recombines TRBV7-7 with TRBJ2-5; 10 bases align to TRBD2. Germline assignment: CDR1 SSHAT and CDR2 FNYEAQ (reference sequence). The CDR3 is 16 residues long. CDR3 region: CASSLATSGKQETQYF. As DNA, the CDR3 is TGTGCTAGCAGCTTAGCTACTAGCGGGAAACAAGAGACCCAGTACTTC.

This chain joins TRBV28 and TRBJ2-7, with D possibly matching TRBD1 (6 bases). Trimming removed 11 bases at V and 0 bases at J, with 17 bases between. The CDR3 is 14 amino acids. Germline lookup yields CDR1 MDHEN and CDR2 SYDVKM. CDR3 in amino acids: CAGSSTGRSYEQYF. The CDR3 coding sequence is TGTGCCGGCTCCTCGACAGGCCGCTCCTACGAGCAGTACTTC.

The V call is TRBV6-5, the J call TRBJ2-7, with TRBD1 matching over 7 bases. This CDR3 is built from 15 residues. Trimming took 6 bases from V and 1 from J; bases not matched to a gene: 9. The germline V gene encodes CDR1 MNHEY and CDR2 SVGAGI. CDR3 amino acids: CASRPPGQTSYEQYF. The CDR3 coding sequence is TGTGCCAGCAGACCTCCGGGACAGACATCCTACGAGCAGTACTTC.

In DNA form, the CDR3 reads TGTGCCAGCAGCCCCGGGACAGGGACGGGCACCGGGGAGCTGTTTTTT. It encodes CASSPGTGTGTGELFF. The rearrangement uses TRBV9 and TRBJ2-2; 9 bases line up with TRBD1. The trim removed 4 bases at V and 4 bases at J, leaving 8 bases unmatched. Germline lookup yields CDR1 SGDLS and CDR2 YYNGEE. CDR3 length equals 16 residues.

Written as DNA, the CDR3 is TGTGCCAGCAGGATTAGGACCTACACAACCTCCTACAATGAGCAGTTCTTC. Its protein is CASRIRTYTTSYNEQFF. The chain is built from TRBV7-9 and TRBJ2-1; D is unclear. Trimming cost V 6 bases and J 0 bases, with 18 bases left between them. This CDR3 region has 17 residues. In germline, CDR1 is SEHNR, CDR2 FQNEAQ (reference sequence).

This CDR3 reads CASSIVQGLNTEAFF. CDR3 DNA: TGTGCCAGTAGTATTGTTCAGGGCCTGAACACTGAAGCTTTCTTT. V is TRBV19 and J is TRBJ1-1; D perhaps matches TRBD1 (5 bases). V lost 3 bases, J lost 0 bases, and 11 bases lay in between. Germline V gene lookup returns CDR1 LNHDA and CDR2 SQIVND (reference sequence). CDR3 length equals 15 residues.

This rearrangement joins TRBV19 to TRBJ2-1; tentative D call: TRBD2 (7 bases). The CDR3 totals 15 residues. Looked up from germline, CDR1 is LNHDA and CDR2 is SQIVND (reference sequence). Between the trimmed V and J ends, which lost 7 bases and 2 bases, there was a span of 15 bases. The CDR3, as DNA: TGTGCCAGTATTCCCGCGGGGGCCCCCTACAATGAGCAGTTCTTC. Translation: CASIPAGAPYNEQFF.

The chain recombines TRBV15 with TRBJ1-1; 9 positions agree with TRBD1. Trimming took 0 bases from V and 4 from J; bases not matched to a gene: 9. The CDR3 consists of 17 residues. Germline V gene lookup returns CDR1 LNHNV and CDR2 YYDKDF (reference sequence). The CDR3 nucleotides read TGTGCCACCAGCAGAGAGGGGGGACAGGGATTGGTCACTGAAGCTTTCTTT. It yields the protein CATSREGGQGLVTEAFF.

The chain recombines TRBV18 with TRBJ2-5; 11 bases align to TRBD2. With 4 bases clipped from V and 2 bases from J, the junction kept 6 bases outside the gene matches. CDR3 length: 16 residues. Germline V lookup: CDR1 KGHSH, CDR2 LQKENI. CDR3 in DNA: TGTGCCAGCTCACATGGGACTAGCGGCATACAAGAGACCCAGTACTTC. Amino acid sequence: CASSHGTSGIQETQYF.

This clone appeared a single time. The chain links TRBV6-1 to TRBJ2-3; no clear D. CDR3 size: 14 residues. Germline-derived CDR1 and CDR2 are MNHNS and SASEGT. Deletions cut 8 bases from V and 6 bases from J, with 18 bases between. CDR3 sequence (DNA): TGTGCCAGCGCTAGTAAGCCGCCACGGGATACGCAGTATTTT. Amino acid sequence: CASASKPPRDTQYF.

This chain connects TRBV7-9 to TRBJ2-3; D gene ambiguous. Germline CDR1 reads SEHNR; CDR2 reads FQNEAQ (reference sequence). V lost 8 bases, J lost 2 bases, and 11 bases lay in between. The CDR3 length is 13 residues. The CDR3 DNA is TGTGCCAGCGAACACAGATACACAGATACGCAGTATTTT. Translation gives CASEHRYTDTQYF.

V usage is TRBV5-1 and J usage is TRBJ2-5; D unresolved. CDR1 is SGHRS and CDR2 is YFSETQ in the germline V gene. There are 14 residues in the CDR3. V shed 0 bases and J shed 1 base, with 7 bases lying between them. The CDR3 DNA is TGCGCCAGCAGCTTGGTTGTCGCCCAAGAGACCCAGTACTTC. Amino acids: CASSLVVAQETQYF.

The V gene is TRBV11-1, the J gene TRBJ1-1; D is unclear. The CDR3 runs to 12 residues. Germline assignment: CDR1 SGHAT and CDR2 FQDESV (reference sequence). V lost 0 bases and J 5 bases, leaving 4 bases between the germline ends. In DNA form, the CDR3 reads TGTGCCAGCAGCTTAGCTACAACTGAAGCTTTCTTT. Its protein is CASSLATTEAFF.